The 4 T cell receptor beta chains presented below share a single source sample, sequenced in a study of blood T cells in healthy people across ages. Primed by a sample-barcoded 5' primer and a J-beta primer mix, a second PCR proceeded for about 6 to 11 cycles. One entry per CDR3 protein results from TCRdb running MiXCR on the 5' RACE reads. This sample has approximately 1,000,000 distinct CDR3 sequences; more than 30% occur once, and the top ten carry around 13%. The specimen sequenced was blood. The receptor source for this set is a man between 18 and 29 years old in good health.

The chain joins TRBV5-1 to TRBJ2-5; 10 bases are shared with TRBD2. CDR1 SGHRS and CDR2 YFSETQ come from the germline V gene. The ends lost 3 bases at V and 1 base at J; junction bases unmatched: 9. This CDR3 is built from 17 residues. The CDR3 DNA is TGCGCCAGCAGCTGGGTATTGACTAGCGGGTCCCAAGAGACCCAGTACTTC. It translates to CASSWVLTSGSQETQYF.

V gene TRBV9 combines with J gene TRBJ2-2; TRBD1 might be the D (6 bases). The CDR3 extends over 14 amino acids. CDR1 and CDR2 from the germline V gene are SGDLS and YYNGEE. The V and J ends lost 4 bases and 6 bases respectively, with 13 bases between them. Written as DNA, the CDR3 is TGTGCCAGCAGCACTCGACAGGTTGCCGGGGAGCTGTTTTTT. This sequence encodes CASSTRQVAGELFF.

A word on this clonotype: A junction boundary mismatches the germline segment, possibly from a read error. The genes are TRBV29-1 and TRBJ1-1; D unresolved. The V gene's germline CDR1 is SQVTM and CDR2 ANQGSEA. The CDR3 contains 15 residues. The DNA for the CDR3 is TGCAGCGTTGAACCAGGCCATCACGCGGGCACTGATGCTTTCTTT. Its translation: CSVEPGHHAGTDAFF.

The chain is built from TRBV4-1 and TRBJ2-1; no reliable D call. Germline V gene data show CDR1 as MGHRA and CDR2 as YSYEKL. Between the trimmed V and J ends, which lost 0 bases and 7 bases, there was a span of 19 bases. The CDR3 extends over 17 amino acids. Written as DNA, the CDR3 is TGCGCCAGCAGCCAAGAAGGCGGAATTGGCCGTTCGAATGAGCAGTTCTTC. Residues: CASSQEGGIGRSNEQFF.